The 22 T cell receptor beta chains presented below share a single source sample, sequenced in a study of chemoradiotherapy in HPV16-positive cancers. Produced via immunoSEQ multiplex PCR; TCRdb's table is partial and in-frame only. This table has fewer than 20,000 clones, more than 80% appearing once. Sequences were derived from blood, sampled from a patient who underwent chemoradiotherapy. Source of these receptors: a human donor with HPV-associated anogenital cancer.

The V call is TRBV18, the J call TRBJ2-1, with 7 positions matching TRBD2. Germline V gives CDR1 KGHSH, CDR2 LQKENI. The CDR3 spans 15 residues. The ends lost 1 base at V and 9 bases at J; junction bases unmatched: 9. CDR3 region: CASSPRAGDISEQFF. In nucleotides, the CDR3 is TGTGCCAGCTCACCACGGGCGGGGGATATAAGTGAGCAGTTCTTC.

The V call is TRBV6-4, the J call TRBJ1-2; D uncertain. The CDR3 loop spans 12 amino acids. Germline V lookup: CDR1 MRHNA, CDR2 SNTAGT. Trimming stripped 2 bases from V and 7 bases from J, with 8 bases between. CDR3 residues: CASSDNGVGYTF. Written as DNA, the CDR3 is TGTGCCAGCAGTGACAACGGGGTTGGCTACACCTTC.

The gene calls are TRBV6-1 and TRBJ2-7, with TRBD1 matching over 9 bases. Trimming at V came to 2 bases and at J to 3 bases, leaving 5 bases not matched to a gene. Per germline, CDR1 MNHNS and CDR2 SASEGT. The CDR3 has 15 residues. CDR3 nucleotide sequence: TGTGCCAGCAGTGAATGGGGGACAGGGATCTACGAGCAGTACTTC. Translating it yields CASSEWGTGIYEQYF.

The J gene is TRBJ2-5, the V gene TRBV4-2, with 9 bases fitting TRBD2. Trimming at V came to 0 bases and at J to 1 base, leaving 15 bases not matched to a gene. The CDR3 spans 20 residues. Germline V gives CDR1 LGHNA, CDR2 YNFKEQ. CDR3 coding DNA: TGTGCCAGCAGCCAAGATCAGGTGGGACAAAGCGGGGGGCCCCAAGAGACCCAGTACTTC. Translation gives CASSQDQVGQSGGPQETQYF.

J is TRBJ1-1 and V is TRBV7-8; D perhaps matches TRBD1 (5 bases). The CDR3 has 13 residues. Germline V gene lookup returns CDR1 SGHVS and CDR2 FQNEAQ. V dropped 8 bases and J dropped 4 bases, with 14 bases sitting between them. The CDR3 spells CASRMTAPTEAFF. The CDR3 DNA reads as TGTGCCAGCCGAATGACAGCGCCCACTGAAGCTTTCTTT.

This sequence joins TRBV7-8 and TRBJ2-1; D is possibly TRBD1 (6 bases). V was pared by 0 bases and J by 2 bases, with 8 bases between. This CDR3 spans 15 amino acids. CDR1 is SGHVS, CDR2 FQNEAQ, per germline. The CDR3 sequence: CASSLARGTYNEQFF. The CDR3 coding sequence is TGTGCCAGCAGCTTAGCCAGGGGCACCTACAATGAGCAGTTCTTC.

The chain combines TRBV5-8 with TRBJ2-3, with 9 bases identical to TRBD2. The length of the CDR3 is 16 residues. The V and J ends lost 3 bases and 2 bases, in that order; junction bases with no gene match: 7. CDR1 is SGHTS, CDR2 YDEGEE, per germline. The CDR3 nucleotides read TGTGCCAGCAGCTCTGGGCGGACTAGCGACACAGATACGCAGTATTTT. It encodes CASSSGRTSDTDTQYF.

This chain's CDR3 is CASSQDRFQETQYF. The CDR3, as DNA: TGTGCCAGCTCACAGGACAGATTCCAAGAGACCCAGTACTTC. The chain joins TRBV18 to TRBJ2-5; D perhaps matches TRBD1 (6 bases). V lost 4 bases and J 1 base, leaving 10 bases between the germline ends. The CDR3 length is 14 residues. Germline V lookup: CDR1 KGHSH, CDR2 LQKENI.

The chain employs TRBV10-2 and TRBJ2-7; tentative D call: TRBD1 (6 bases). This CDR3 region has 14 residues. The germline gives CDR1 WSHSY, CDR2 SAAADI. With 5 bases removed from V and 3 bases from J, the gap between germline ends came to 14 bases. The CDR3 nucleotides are TGCGCCAGCAGTTACGACAGGCTCAGCTACGAGCAGTACTTC. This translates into CASSYDRLSYEQYF.

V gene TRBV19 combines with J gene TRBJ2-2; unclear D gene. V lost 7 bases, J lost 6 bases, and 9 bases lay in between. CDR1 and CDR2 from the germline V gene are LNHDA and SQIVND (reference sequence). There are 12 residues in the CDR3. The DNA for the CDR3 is TGTGCCAGTACTCTGGGCCCCGGGGAGCTGTTTTTT. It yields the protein CASTLGPGELFF.

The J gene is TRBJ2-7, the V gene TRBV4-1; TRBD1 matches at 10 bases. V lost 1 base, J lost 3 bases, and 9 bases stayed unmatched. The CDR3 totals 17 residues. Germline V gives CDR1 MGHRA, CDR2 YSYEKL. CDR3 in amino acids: CASSQAISGTGVYEQYF. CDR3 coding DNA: TGCGCCAGCAGCCAAGCAATCTCCGGGACAGGGGTCTACGAGCAGTACTTC.

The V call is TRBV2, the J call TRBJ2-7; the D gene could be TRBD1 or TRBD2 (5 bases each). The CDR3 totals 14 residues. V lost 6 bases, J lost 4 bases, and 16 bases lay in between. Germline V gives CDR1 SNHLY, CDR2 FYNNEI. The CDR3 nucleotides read TGTGCCAGCAGGGAATACGGGACCTCTTACGAGCAGTACTTC. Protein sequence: CASREYGTSYEQYF.

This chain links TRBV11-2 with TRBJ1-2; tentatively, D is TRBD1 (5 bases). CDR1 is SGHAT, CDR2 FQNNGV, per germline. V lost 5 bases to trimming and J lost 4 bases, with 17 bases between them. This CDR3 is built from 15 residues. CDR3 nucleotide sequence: TGTGCCAGCAGCCACGTCGACAGCGTGCCCTATGGCTACACCTTC. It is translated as CASSHVDSVPYGYTF.

CDR3 in DNA: TGCGCCAGCAGCCAAGGCGTTTCACAGGGCCTCCCCCCTTTGGATACGCAGTATTTT. Translation: CASSQGVSQGLPPLDTQYF. V usage is TRBV4-3 and J usage is TRBJ2-3; maybe TRBD1 (6 bases). The germline gives CDR1 LGHNA, CDR2 YSLEER. This CDR3 has 19 residues. The V gene lost 1 base and the J gene lost 6 bases, with 26 bases spanning the gap.

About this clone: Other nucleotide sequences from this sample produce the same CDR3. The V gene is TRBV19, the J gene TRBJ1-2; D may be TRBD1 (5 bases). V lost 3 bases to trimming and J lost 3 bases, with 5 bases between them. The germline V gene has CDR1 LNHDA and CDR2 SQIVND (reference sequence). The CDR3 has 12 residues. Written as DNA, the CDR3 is TGTGCCAGTAGTATCAGGGACTATGGCTACACCTTC. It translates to CASSIRDYGYTF.

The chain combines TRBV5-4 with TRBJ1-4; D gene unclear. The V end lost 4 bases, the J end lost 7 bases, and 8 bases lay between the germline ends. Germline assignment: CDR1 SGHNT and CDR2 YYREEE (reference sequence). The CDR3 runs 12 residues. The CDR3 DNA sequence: TGTGCCAGCAGCCCGAACGGTGAAAAACTGTTTTTT. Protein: CASSPNGEKLFF. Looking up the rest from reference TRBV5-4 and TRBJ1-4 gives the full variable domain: ETGVTQSPTHLIKTRGQQVTLRCSSQSGHNTVSWYQQALGQGPQFIFQYYREEENGRGNFPPRFSGLQFPNYSSELNVNALELDDSALYLCASSPNGEKLFFGSGTQLSVL.

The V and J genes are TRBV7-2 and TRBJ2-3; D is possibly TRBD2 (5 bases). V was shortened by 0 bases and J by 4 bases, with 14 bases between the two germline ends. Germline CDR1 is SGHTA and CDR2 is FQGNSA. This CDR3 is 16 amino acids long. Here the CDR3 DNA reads TGTGCCAGCAGCTTAGCGGCAGCGGTGCTCCCAGATACGCAGTATTTT. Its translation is CASSLAAAVLPDTQYF.

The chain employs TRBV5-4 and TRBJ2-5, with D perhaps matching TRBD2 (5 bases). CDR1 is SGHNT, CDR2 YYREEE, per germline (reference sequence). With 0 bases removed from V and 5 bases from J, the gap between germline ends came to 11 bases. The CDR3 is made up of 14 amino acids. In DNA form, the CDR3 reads TGTGCCAGCAGCTTGGAGCTAGCCATGGAGACCCAGTACTTC. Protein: CASSLELAMETQYF. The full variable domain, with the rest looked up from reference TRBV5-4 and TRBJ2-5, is ETGVTQSPTHLIKTRGQQVTLRCSSQSGHNTVSWYQQALGQGPQFIFQYYREEENGRGNFPPRFSGLQFPNYSSELNVNALELDDSALYLCASSLELAMETQYFGPGTRLLVL.

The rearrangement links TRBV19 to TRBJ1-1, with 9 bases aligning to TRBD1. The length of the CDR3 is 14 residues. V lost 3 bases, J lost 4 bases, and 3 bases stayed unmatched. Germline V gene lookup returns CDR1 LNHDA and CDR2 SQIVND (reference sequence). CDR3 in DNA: TGTGCCAGTAGTATTAGACAGGGGGGCACTGAAGCTTTCTTT. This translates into CASSIRQGGTEAFF.

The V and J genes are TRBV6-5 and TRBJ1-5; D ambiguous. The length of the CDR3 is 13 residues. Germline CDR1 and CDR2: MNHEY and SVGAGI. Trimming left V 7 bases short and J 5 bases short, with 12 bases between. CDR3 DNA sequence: TGTGCCAGCAAGGCGGCCGACCATCAGCCCCAGCATTTT. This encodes CASKAADHQPQHF.

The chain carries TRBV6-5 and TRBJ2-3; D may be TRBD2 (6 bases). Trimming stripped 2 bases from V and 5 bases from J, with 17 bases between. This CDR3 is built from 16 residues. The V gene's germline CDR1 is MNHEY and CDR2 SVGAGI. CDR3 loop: CASSYRGAGLKDTQYF. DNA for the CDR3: TGTGCCAGCAGTTACCGCGGGGCAGGGTTGAAAGATACGCAGTATTTT.

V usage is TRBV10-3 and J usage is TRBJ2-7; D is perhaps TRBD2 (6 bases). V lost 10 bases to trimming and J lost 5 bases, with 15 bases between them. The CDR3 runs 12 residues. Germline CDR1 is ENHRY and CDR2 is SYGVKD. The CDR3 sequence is CASTGDGDEQYF. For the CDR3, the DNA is TGTGCCAGCACGGGGGACGGGGACGAGCAGTACTTC.